These T cell receptor beta chains were read from a single sample in a study of shared T cell receptors in the human thymus. TCRdb's copy holds only in-frame clones and misses some; the assay was immunoSEQ multiplex PCR. This table has approximately 730,000 clones, approximately 85% appearing once. These data also formed part of another study, on human thymus T cells.

The sequenced sample consisted of thymocytes. These receptors all come from a girl less than two years old with a congenital heart defect. CDR3s leave out the opening cysteine and the closing phenylalanine or tryptophan. Fields, in order: J gene, V gene, D gene, CDR3 protein. D genes are given only for firm matches.

>TRBJ1-6|TRBV6-5|TRBD1
ASSYSGQGVSPLH
>TRBJ2-7|TRBV28|-
ASSLQQGRVDEQY
>TRBJ1-1|TRBV5-4|-
ASSSTQQSNTEAF
>TRBJ2-2|TRBV10-3|-
AIRPLRPGSDTGELF
>TRBJ2-1|TRBV15|TRBD2
ATSRVPCTSGYNEQF
>TRBJ1-5|TRBV11-2|TRBD1
ASSPNDRGRNQPQH
>TRBJ1-1|TRBV4-2|-
ASSQAAGENTEAF
>TRBJ1-2|TRBV19|-
ASSIHGQTNYGYT
>TRBJ2-2|TRBV13|-
ASSSLVQSENTGELF
>TRBJ1-1|TRBV5-1|-
ASSPWGGSNTEAF
>TRBJ1-1|TRBV7-8|-
ASSLTVVQENTEAF
>TRBJ1-5|TRBV28|TRBD1
ASKLVRDRGDKPQH
>TRBJ2-1|TRBV4-3|TRBD2
ASSQTPGTSGGRNNEQF
>TRBJ1-4|TRBV6-1|-
ASSEQGTGNEKLF
>TRBJ1-1|TRBV4-1|-
ASSQDPRVSGGYTEAF
>TRBJ1-3|TRBV27|TRBD1
ASSVSARQGSSGNTIY
>TRBJ1-2|TRBV9|-
ASSPRRDFYGYT
>TRBJ1-2|TRBV7-2|-
ASSLNYQGGGYT
>TRBJ2-1|TRBV2|TRBD1
ASSRDRGRRYNEQF
>TRBJ2-5|TRBV5-1|-
ASSFHRDRETQY
>TRBJ1-1|TRBV27|-
ASSFLEEGLNTEAF
>TRBJ1-2|TRBV2|TRBD1
ASSERTGHPFPDGYT
>TRBJ2-7|TRBV4-1|-
ASSQDPSKYEQY
>TRBJ2-7|TRBV4-3|-
ASSQEIERDSYEQY
>TRBJ1-5|TRBV27|TRBD1
ATKRQGSNQPQH
>TRBJ1-1|TRBV5-4|TRBD1
ASSPRQGQGNTEAF
>TRBJ2-3|TRBV6-4|TRBD1
ASSRRINGTGATDTQY
>TRBJ1-6|TRBV4-3|-
ASSQELAGGDSPLH
>TRBJ1-2|TRBV5-1|-
ASSLIPDYGYT
>TRBJ2-3|TRBV4-3|-
ASSQEGGASTDTQY
>TRBJ2-7|TRBV5-1|TRBD1
ASSLQGKKEY
>TRBJ1-5|TRBV2|-
ASSESGGSRGGEQPQH
>TRBJ1-2|TRBV7-2|-
ASSLTSVQGPYGYT
>TRBJ1-3|TRBV4-2|-
ASSQDGRPSGNTIY
>TRBJ1-1|TRBV4-3|-
ASSQGFSGSTGEAF
>TRBJ2-3|TRBV10-2|TRBD2
ASSKKAGGRGPTSTDTQY
>TRBJ2-3|TRBV7-9|-
ASSDYRRDTQY
>TRBJ1-2|TRBV14|-
ASSQKPGSSYGYT
>TRBJ1-1|TRBV30|-
AWRVTGLNTEAF
>TRBJ1-5|TRBV28|TRBD1
ASIRQGRDSNQPQH
>TRBJ2-2|TRBV4-1|TRBD2
ASSQLGAGGANTGELF
>TRBJ2-2|TRBV30|-
AWSIEQGDPGTGELF
>TRBJ2-5|TRBV7-2|-
ASSLGRGETQY
>TRBJ1-1|TRBV6-5|TRBD1
ASSKRTGGGTEAF
>TRBJ2-2|TRBV5-1|TRBD1
ASSPWDRKHTGELF
>TRBJ2-7|TRBV14|TRBD1
ASSQDGGTGSDEQY
>TRBJ2-7|TRBV7-9|TRBD2
ASSSLKRGGSHEQY
>TRBJ2-5|TRBV7-6|TRBD1
ASTRDSQETQY
>TRBJ1-1|TRBV19|TRBD1
ASRLGTGRSGNTEAF
>TRBJ1-3|TRBV10-3|-
AIRGRGNTIY
>TRBJ1-1|TRBV5-8|-
ASSLRGTEAF
>TRBJ2-7|TRBV6-1|-
ASSEARNRYATYEQY
>TRBJ2-7|TRBV9|-
ASSAGDEQY
>TRBJ1-5|TRBV7-7|TRBD1
ASSLGPNRGDHQPQH
>TRBJ1-2|TRBV5-6|TRBD1
ASSFKTGYYGYT
>TRBJ1-5|TRBV21-1|-
ASSKAPWTGSPNQPQH
>TRBJ1-4|TRBV5-1|-
ASSPGVTGEKLF
>TRBJ1-1|TRBV4-1|-
ASSQVAGETEAF
>TRBJ1-1|TRBV28|TRBD1
ASSWTGVAF
>TRBJ1-4|TRBV4-1|-
ASSQDSYRPNEKLF